Each of the 4 T cell receptor beta chains below was sequenced from the same sample in a study of post-analysis software for immune sequencing data. TCR beta cDNA libraries included unique molecular identifiers. TCRdb recomputed calls from the PCR reads with MiXCR, one row per CDR3 protein. This table holds roughly 540,000 distinct CDR3 sequences, 30% to 40% found once. Points from the study as a whole: The study found TRBV5-6, TRBV5-1 and TRBV20-1 among about five TRBV segments more frequent in patients than controls.

Their recognized antigens are unknown. The sample was blood. The receptors were gathered from a girl under 18 with multiple sclerosis.

This clonotype was picked up a small number of times. V gene TRBV15 combines with J gene TRBJ1-2; possibly TRBD1 for D (5 bases). V lost 6 bases and J lost 7, with 12 bases in between. This CDR3 has 12 residues. In germline, CDR1 is LNHNV, CDR2 YYDKDF (reference sequence). In DNA, the CDR3 is TGTGCCACCAGTATGGGGCCGGTTGGCTACACCTTC. Its protein is CATSMGPVGYTF.

This clonotype appeared a few times. The V call is TRBV29-1, the J call TRBJ2-7, with 7 bases aligning to TRBD2. The CDR3 has 12 amino acids. Germline V gene sequence: CDR1 SQVTM, CDR2 ANQGSEA. V dropped 3 bases and J dropped 3; count of bases not matched to a gene: 2. Written as DNA, the CDR3 is TGCAGCGTTGATTCGGGGGGCTACGAGCAGTACTTC. Its translation: CSVDSGGYEQYF.

The chain carries TRBV29-1 and TRBJ1-1, with D possibly being TRBD1 (6 bases). The germline V and J ends were trimmed by 5 bases and 5 bases, with 15 bases remaining between them. The CDR3 is 13 residues long. CDR1 is SQVTM, CDR2 ANQGSEA, per germline. DNA of the CDR3: TGCAGCGTTAAACCGGGAGGACAGACTGAAGCTTTCTTT. Translated, it gives CSVKPGGQTEAFF.

The chain is built from TRBV6-1 and TRBJ2-1; 8 nucleotides align to TRBD1. The trim removed 7 bases at V and 9 bases at J, leaving 8 bases unmatched. The germline V gene encodes CDR1 MNHNS and CDR2 SASEGT. The CDR3 has 13 amino acids. The CDR3 DNA is TGTGCCAGCACTTTCGACAGGGGTGGTGAGCAGTTCTTC. Its translation is CASTFDRGGEQFF.